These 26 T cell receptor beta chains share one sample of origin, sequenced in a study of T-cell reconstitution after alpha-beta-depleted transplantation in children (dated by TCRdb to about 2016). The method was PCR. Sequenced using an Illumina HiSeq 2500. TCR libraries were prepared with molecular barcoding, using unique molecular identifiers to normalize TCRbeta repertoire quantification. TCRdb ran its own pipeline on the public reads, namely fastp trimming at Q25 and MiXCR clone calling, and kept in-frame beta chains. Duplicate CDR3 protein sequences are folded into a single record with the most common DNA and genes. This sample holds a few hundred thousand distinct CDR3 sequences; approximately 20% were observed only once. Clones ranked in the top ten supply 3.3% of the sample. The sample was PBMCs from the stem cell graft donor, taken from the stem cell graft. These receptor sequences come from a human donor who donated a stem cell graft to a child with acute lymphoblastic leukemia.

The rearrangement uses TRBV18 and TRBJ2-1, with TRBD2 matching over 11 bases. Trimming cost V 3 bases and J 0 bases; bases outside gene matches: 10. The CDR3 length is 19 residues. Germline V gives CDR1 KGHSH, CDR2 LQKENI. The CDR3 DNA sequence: TGTGCCAGCTCACCGCTAGCGGGAGGACCACCGAGCTCCTACAATGAGCAGTTCTTC. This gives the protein CASSPLAGGPPSSYNEQFF.

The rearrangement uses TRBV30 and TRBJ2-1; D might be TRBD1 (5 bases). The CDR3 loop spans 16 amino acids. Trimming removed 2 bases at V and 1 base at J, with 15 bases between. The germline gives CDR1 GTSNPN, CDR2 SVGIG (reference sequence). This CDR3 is CAWSPSGLASYNEQFF. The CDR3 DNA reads TGTGCCTGGAGTCCCTCAGGGTTGGCTTCCTACAATGAGCAGTTCTTC. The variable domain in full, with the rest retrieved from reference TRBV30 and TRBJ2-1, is SQTIHQWPATLVQPVGSPLSLECTVEGTSNPNLYWYRQAAGRGLQLLFYSVGIGQISSEVPQNLSASRPQDRQFILSSKKLLLSDSGFYLCAWSPSGLASYNEQFFGPGTRLTVL.

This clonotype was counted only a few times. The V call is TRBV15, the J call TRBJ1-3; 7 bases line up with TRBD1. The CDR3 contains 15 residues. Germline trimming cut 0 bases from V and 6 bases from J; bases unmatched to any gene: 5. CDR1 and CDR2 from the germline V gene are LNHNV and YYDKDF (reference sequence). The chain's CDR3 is CATSRDRGGENTIYF. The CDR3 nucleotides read TGTGCCACCAGCAGAGATCGAGGGGGCGAAAACACCATATATTTT.

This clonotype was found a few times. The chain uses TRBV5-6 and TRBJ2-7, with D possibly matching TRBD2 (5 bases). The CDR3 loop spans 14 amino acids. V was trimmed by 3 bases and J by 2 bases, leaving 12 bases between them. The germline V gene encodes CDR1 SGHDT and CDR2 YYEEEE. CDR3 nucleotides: TGTGCCAGCAGCTGGGGAGAGGTCACCTACGAGCAGTACTTC. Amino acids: CASSWGEVTYEQYF. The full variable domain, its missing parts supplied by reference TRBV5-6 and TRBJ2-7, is DAGVTQSPTHLIKTRGQQVTLRCSPKSGHDTVSWYQQALGQGPQFIFQYYEEEERQRGNFPDRFSGHQFPNYSSELNVNALLLGDSALYLCASSWGEVTYEQYFGPGTRLTVT.

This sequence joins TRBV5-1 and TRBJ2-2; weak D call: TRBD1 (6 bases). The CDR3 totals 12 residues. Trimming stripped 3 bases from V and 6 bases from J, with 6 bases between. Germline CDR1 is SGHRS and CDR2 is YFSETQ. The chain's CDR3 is CASSWTAGELFF. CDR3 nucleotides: TGCGCCAGCAGCTGGACAGCCGGGGAGCTGTTTTTT.

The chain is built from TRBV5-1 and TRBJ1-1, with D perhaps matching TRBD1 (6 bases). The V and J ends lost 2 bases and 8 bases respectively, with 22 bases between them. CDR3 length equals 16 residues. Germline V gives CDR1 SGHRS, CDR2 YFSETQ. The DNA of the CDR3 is TGCGCCAGCAGCTTTGTAAAATCGGGGGGCGGGGGAGAAGCTTTCTTT. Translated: CASSFVKSGGGGEAFF.

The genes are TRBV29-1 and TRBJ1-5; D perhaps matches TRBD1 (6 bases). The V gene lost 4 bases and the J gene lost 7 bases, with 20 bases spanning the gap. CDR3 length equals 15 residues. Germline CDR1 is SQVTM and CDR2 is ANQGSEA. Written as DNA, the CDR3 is TGCAGCGTTGTTGAGGGGGGGGGAAGCAGGCAGCCCCAGCATTTT. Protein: CSVVEGGGSRQPQHF. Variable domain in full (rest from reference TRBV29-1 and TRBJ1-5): SAVISQKPSRDICQRGTSLTIQCQVDSQVTMMFWYRQQPGQSLTLIATANQGSEATYESGFVIDKFPISRPNLTFSTLTVSNMSPEDSSIYLCSVVEGGGSRQPQHFGDGTRLSIL.

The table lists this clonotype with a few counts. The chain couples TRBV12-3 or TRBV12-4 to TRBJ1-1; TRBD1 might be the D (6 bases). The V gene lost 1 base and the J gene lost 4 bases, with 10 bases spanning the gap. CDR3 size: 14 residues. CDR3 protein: CASSLEDSLTEAFF. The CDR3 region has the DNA TGTGCCAGCAGTTTAGAGGACAGTCTCACTGAAGCTTTCTTT.

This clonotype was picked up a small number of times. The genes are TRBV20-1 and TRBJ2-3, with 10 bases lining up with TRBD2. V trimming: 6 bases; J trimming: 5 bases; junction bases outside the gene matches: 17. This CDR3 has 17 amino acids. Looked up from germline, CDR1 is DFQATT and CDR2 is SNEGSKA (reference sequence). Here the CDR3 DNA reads TGCAGTGCCCTAGCACTAGCGGGACCCTCACCACTAGATACGCAGTATTTT. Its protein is CSALALAGPSPLDTQYF.

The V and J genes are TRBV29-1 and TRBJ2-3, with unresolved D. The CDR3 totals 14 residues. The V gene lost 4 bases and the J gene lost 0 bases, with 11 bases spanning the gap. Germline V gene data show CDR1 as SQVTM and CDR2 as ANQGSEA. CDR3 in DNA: TGCAGCGTTGTCGTCGGCGGCAGCACAGATACGCAGTATTTT. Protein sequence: CSVVVGGSTDTQYF.

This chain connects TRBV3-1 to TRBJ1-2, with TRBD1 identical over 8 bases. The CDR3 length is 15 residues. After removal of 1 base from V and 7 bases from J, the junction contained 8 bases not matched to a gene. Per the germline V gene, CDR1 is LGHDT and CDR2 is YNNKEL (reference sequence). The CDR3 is CASSQGQGRDCGYTF. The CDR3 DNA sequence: TGTGCCAGCAGCCAAGGACAGGGGCGGGACTGTGGCTACACCTTC.

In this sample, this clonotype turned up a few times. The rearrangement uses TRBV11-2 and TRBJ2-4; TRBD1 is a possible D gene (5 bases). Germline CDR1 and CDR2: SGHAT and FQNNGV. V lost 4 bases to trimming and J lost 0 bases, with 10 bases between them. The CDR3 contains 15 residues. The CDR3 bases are TGTGCCAGCAGCTGGGTCAGGGAAGCCAAAAACATTCAGTACTTC. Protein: CASSWVREAKNIQYF.

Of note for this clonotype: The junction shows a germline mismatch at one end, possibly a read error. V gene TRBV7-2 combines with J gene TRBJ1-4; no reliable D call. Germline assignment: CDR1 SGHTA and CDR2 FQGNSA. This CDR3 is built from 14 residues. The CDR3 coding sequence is TGTGCCAGCACCTTAGGGAGGGCTGATGAAAAACTGTTTTTT. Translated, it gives CASTLGRADEKLFF.

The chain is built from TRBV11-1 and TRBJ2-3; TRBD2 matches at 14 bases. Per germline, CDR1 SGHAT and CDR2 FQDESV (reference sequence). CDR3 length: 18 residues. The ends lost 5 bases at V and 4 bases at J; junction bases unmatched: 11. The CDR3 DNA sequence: TGTGCCAGCAGCGCGGCCGCGGGACTAGCGGGAGCGTCAGATACGCAGTATTTT. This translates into CASSAAAGLAGASDTQYF.

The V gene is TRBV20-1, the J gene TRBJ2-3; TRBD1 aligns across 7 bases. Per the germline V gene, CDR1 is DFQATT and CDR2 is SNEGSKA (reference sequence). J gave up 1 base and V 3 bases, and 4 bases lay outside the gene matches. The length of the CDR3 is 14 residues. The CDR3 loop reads CSASSTGRTDTQYF. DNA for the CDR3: TGCAGTGCTAGCTCGACAGGGCGCACAGATACGCAGTATTTT.

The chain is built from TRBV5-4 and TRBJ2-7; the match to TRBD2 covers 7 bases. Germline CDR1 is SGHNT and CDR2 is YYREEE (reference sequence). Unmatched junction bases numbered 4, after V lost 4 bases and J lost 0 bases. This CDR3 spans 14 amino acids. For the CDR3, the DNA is TGTGCCAGCAGCACTAGCGCCCGCTCCTACGAGCAGTACTTC. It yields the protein CASSTSARSYEQYF. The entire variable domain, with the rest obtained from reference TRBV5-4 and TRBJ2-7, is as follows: ETGVTQSPTHLIKTRGQQVTLRCSSQSGHNTVSWYQQALGQGPQFIFQYYREEENGRGNFPPRFSGLQFPNYSSELNVNALELDDSALYLCASSTSARSYEQYFGPGTRLTVT.

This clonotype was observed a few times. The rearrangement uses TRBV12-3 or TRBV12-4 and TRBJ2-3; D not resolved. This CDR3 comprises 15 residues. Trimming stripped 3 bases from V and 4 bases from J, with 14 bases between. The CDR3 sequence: CASSFSDNGADTQYF. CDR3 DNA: TGTGCCAGCAGTTTTTCCGACAACGGCGCAGATACGCAGTATTTT.

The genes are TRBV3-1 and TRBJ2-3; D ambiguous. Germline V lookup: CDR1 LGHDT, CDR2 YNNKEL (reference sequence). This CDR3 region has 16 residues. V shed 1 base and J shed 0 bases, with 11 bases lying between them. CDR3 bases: TGTGCCAGCAGCCAAGTTTTATGGAGTAGCACAGATACGCAGTATTTT. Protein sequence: CASSQVLWSSTDTQYF.

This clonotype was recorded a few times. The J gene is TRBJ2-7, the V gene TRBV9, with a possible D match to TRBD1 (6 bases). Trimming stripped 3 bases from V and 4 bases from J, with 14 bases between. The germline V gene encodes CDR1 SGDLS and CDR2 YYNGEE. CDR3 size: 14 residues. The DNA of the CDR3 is TGTGCCAGCAGCGCTCACGTTACAGGGTACGAGCAGTACTTC. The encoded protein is CASSAHVTGYEQYF.

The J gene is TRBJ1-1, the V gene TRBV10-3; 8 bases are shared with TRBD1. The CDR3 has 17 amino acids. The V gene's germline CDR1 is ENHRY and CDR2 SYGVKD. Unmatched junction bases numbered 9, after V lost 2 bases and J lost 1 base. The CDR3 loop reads CAISEPPGTGQNTEAFF. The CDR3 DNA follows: TGTGCCATCAGTGAGCCCCCGGGGACAGGCCAGAACACTGAAGCTTTCTTT.

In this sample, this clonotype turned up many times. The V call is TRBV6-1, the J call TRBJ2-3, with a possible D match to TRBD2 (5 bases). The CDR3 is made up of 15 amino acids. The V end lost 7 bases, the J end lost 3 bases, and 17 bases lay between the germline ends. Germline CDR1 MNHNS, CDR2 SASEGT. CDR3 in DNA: TGTGCCAGCACGTATAGCGCCGAGGGTACAGATACGCAGTATTTT. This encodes CASTYSAEGTDTQYF.

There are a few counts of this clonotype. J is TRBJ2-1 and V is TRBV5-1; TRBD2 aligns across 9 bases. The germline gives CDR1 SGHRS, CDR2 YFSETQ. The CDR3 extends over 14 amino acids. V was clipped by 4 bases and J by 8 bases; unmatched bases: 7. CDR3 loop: CASSGGLAGYEQFF. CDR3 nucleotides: TGCGCCAGCAGCGGGGGACTAGCCGGCTATGAGCAGTTCTTC. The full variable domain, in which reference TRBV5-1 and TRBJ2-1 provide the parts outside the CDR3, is KAGVTQTPRYLIKTRGQQVTLSCSPISGHRSVSWYQQTPGQGLQFLFEYFSETQRNKGNFPGRFSGRQFSNSRSEMNVSTLELGDSALYLCASSGGLAGYEQFFGPGTRLTVL.

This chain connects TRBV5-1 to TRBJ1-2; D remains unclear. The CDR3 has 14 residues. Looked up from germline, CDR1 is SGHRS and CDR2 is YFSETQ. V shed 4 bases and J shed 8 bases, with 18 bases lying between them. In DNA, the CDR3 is TGCGCCAGCAGCAGGCCCAGTTCACACCGCGGCTACACCTTC. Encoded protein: CASSRPSSHRGYTF.

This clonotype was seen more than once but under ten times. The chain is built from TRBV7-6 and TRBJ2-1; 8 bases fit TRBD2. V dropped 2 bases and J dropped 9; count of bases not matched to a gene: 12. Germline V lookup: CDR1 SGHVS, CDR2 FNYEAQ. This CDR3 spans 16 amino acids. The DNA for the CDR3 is TGTGCCAGCAGCTTAATCAGTAGCGGGGTCACCTCTGAGCAGTTCTTC. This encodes CASSLISSGVTSEQFF.

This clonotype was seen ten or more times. CDR3 sequence reads: CSVEGAARSEQFF. CDR3 DNA sequence: TGCAGCGTTGAAGGGGCGGCACGAAGCGAGCAGTTCTTC. The chain joins TRBV29-1 to TRBJ2-1; unclear D gene. There are 13 residues in the CDR3. The ends were cut back, 1 base at V and 10 bases at J, with 14 bases in the middle. Germline V gene data show CDR1 as SQVTM and CDR2 as ANQGSEA.

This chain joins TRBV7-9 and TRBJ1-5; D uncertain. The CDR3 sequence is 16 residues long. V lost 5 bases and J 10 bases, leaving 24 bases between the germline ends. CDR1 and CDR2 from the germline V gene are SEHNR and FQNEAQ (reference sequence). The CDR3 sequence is CASSRWTEPQFSPQHF. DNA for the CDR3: TGTGCCAGCAGCCGTTGGACGGAGCCCCAATTTAGTCCCCAGCATTTT.